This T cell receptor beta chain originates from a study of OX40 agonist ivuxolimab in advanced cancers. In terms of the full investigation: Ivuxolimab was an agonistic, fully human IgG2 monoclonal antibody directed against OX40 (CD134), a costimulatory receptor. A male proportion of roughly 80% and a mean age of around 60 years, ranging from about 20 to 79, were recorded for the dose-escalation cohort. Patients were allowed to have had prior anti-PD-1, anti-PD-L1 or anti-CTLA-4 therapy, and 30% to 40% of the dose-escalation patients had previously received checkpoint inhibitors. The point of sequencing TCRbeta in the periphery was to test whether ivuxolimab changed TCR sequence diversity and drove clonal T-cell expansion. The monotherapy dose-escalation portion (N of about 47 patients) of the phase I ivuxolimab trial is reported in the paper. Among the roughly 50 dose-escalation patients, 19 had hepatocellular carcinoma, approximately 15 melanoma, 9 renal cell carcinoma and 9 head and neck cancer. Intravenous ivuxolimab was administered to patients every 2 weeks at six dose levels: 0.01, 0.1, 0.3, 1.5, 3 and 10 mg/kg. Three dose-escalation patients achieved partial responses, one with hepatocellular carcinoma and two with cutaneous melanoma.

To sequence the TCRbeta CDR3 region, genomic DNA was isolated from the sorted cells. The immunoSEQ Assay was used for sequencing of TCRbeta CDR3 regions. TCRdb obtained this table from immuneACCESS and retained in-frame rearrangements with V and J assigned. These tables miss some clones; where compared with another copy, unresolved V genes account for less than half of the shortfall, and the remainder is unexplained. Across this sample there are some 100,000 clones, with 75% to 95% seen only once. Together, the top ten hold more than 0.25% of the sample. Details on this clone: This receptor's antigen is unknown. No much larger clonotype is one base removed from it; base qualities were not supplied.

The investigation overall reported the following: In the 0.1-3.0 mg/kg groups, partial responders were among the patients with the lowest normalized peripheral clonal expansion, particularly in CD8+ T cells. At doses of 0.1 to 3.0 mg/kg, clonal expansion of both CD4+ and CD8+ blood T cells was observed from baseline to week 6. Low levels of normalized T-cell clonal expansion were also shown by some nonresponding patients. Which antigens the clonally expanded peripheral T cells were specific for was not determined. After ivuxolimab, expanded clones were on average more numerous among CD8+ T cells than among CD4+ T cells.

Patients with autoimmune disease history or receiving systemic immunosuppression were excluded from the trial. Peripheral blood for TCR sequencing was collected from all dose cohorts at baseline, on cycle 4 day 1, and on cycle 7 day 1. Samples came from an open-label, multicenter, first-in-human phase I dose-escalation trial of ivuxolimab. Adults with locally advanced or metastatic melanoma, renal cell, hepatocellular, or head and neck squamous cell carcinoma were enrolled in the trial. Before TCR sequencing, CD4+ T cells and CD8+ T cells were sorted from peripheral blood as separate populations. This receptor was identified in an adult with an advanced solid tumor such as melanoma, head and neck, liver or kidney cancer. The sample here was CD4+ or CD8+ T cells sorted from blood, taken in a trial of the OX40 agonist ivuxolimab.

The DNA sequence is given as TGTGCCAGCAGCCGGACAGGGTCCTACGAGCAGTACTTC. Its product reads: CASSRTGSYEQYF. Recombination joined TRBV27 with TRBJ2-7; 8 junctional bases match TRBD1. Its CDR3 holds 13 amino acids, cysteine through phenylalanine. This entry keeps only the CDR3 DNA: 39 bases, framed from base 1. V is pruned by 6 bases and J by 1 base, leaving 2 bases of the junction without a gene match. The germline V gene (reference sequence) specifies MNHEY as CDR1 and SMNVEV as CDR2.